This section outlines one T cell receptor beta chain sequence together with its context. The data originate from a study of T-cell reconstitution after alpha-beta-depleted transplantation in children. There are 14 residues in the CDR3. Germline assignment: CDR1 SNHLY and CDR2 FYNNEI. The V and J ends lost 6 bases and 2 bases respectively, with 13 bases between them. Unique molecular identifiers featured in how the TCRbeta library was prepared. TCRdb independently ran MiXCR on the PCR reads; one entry per CDR3 protein. The sample carries 490,000 or so distinct CDR3 sequences, under 15% recorded once. The material sequenced was PBMCs from the stem cell graft donor, taken from the stem cell graft. This chain connects TRBV2 to TRBJ2-5, with D maybe TRBD1 (6 bases). The sequence derives from a human donor who donated a stem cell graft to a child with combined immunodeficiency. CDR3: CASRDRSLQETQYF. The CDR3 nucleotides read TGTGCCAGCAGAGACAGGAGCCTTCAAGAGACCCAGTACTTC. The variable domain in full, completed from reference TRBV2 and TRBJ2-5, reads EPEVTQTPSHQVTQMGQEVILRCVPISNHLYFYWYRQILGQKVEFLVSFYNNEISEKSEIFDDQFSVERPDGSNFTLKIRSTKLEDSAMYFCASRDRSLQETQYFGPGTRLLVL.